This T cell receptor beta chain was sequenced in a study of cytomegalovirus exposure and HLA in healthy donors. Primers: 60 Vbeta forward and 13 Jbeta reverse. Sequencing used immunoSEQ multiplex PCR; TCRdb keeps in-frame clones, though not all of them. This table has about 120,000 clones, less than 80% appearing once. V dropped 3 bases and J dropped 2 bases, with 13 bases sitting between them. The CDR3 has 14 residues. Germline lookup yields CDR1 GTSNPN and CDR2 SVGIG (reference sequence). Sequencing input: PBMCs. The chain employs TRBV30 and TRBJ1-2; D perhaps matches TRBD1 (6 bases). This TCR was sampled from a woman between 40 and 55 years old in good health and CMV-seropositive. In nucleotides, the CDR3 is TGTGCCTGGAGGCTACAGGGTCAGAACTATGGCTACACCTTC. Translating it yields CAWRLQGQNYGYTF.